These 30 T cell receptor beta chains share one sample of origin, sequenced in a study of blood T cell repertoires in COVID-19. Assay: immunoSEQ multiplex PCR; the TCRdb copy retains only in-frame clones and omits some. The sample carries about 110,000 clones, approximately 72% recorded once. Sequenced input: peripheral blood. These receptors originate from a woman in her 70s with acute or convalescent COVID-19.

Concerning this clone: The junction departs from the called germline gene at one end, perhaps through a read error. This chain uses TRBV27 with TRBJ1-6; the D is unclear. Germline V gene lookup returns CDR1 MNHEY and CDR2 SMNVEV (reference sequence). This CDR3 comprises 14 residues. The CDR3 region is CASSLTDMGSTLHF. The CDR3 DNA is TGTGCCAGCAGCCTAACTGACATGGGTTCAACCCTCCACTTT.

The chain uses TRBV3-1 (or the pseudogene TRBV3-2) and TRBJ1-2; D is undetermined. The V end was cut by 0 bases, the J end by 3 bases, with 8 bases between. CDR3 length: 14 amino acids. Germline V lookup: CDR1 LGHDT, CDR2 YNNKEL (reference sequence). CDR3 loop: CASSQETDYYGYTF. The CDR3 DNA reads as TGTGCCAGCAGCCAAGAGACGGACTACTATGGCTACACCTTC.

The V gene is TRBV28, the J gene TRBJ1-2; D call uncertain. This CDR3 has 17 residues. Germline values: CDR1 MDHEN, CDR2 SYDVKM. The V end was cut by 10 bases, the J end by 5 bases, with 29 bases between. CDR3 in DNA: TGTGCCACCCAACTTGGAAGCGTCTTGGTTACGAGTTATGGCTACACCTTC. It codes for CATQLGSVLVTSYGYTF.

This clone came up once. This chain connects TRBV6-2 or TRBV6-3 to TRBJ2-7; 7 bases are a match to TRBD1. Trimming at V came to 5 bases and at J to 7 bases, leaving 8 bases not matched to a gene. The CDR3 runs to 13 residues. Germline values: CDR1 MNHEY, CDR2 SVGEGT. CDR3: CASSNRQGGEQYF. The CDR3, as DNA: TGTGCCAGCAGTAACCGACAGGGTGGGGAGCAGTACTTC.

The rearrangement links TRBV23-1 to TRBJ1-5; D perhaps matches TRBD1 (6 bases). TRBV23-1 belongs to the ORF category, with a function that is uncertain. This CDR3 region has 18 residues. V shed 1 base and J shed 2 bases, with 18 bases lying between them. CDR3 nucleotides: TGCGCCAGCAGTCAATGGAAAACAGGGAAAGGCGGCAATCAGCCCCAGCATTTT. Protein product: CASSQWKTGKGGNQPQHF.

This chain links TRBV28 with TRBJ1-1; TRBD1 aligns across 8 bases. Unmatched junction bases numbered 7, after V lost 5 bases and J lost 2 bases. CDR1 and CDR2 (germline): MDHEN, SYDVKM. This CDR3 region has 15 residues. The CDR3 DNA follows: TGTGCCAGCAGTCGGAACAGGGGGGATAACACTGAAGCTTTCTTT. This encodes CASSRNRGDNTEAFF.

In DNA, the CDR3 is TGTGCCAGCAGTGGGACGAGGGGGAAATTAGCGCAGCCCCAGCATTTT. Protein sequence: CASSGTRGKLAQPQHF. The J gene is TRBJ1-5, the V gene TRBV6-2 or TRBV6-3, with D possibly TRBD1 on 6 matching bases. Deletions cut 5 bases from V and 7 bases from J, with 21 bases between. The CDR3 length is 16 residues. The germline V gene has CDR1 MNHEY and CDR2 SVGEGT.

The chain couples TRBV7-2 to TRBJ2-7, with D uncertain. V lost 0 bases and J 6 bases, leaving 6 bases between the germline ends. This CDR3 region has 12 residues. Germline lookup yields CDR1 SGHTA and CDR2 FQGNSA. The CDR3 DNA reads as TGTGCCAGCAGCTTAGCTGCAGGCGAGCAGTACTTC. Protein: CASSLAAGEQYF.

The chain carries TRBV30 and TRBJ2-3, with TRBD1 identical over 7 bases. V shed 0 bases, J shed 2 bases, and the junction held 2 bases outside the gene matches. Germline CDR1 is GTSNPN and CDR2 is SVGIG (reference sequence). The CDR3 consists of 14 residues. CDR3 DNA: TGTGCCTGGAGTGTAAGGGGGCTCACAGATACGCAGTATTTT. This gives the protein CAWSVRGLTDTQYF.

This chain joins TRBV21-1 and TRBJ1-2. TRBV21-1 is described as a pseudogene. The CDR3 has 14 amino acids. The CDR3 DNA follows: TGTGCCAGCCCACCCGGGGGGACGGGCTATGGCTACACCTTC. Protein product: CASPPGGTGYGYTF.

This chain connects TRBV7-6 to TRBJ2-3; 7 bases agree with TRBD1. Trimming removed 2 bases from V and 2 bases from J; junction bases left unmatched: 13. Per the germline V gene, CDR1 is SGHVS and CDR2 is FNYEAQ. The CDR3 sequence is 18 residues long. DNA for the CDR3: TGTGCCAGCAGCTTAAGGGGACAGAGTCCTATAACCACAGATACGCAGTATTTT. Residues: CASSLRGQSPITTDTQYF.

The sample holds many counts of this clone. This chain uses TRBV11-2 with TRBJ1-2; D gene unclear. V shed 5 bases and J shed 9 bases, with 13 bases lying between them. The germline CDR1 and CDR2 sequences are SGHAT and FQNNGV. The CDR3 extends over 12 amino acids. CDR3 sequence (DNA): TGTGCCAGCAGCGTACCCAGTCAAAGCTACACCTTC. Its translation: CASSVPSQSYTF.

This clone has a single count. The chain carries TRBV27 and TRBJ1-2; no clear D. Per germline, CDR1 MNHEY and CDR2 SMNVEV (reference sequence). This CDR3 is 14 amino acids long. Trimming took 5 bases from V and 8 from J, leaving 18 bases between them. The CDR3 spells CASSPRLRAGGYTF. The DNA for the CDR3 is TGTGCCAGCAGTCCGCGGTTGAGGGCGGGGGGCTACACCTTC.

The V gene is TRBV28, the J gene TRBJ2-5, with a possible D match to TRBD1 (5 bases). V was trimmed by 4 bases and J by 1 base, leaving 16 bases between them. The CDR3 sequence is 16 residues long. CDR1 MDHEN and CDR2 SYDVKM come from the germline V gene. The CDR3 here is CASSSPGERGQETQYF. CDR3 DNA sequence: TGTGCCAGCAGTTCACCAGGTGAAAGGGGCCAAGAGACCCAGTACTTC.

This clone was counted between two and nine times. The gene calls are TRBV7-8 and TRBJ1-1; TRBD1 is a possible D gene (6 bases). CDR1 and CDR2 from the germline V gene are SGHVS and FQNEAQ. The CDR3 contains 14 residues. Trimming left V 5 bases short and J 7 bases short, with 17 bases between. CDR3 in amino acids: CASSPLQGWREAFF. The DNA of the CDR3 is TGTGCCAGCAGCCCCCTACAGGGTTGGCGTGAAGCTTTCTTT.

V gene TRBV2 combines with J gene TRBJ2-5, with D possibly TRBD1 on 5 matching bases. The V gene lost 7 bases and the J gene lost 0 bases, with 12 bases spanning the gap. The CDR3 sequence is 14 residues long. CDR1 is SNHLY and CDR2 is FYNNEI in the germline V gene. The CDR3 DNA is TGTGCCAGCATGGACACCCAGTACCAAGAGACCCAGTACTTC. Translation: CASMDTQYQETQYF.

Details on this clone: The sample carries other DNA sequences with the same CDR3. CDR3 residues: CASSPGGANTEAFF. CDR3 in DNA: TGTGCCAGCAGCCCAGGGGGGGCGAACACTGAAGCTTTCTTT. This rearrangement joins TRBV6-2 or TRBV6-3 to TRBJ1-1, with 7 positions matching TRBD1. The junction had 5 bases not matched to a gene; V was cut back by 6 bases and J by 1 base. Germline values: CDR1 MNHEY, CDR2 SVGEGT. CDR3 size: 14 residues.

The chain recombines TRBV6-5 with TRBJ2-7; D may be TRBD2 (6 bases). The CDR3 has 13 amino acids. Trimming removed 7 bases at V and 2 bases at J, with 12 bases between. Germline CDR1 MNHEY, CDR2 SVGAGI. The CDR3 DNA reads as TGTGCCAGCATTGGGACTCCCCCCTACGAGCAGTACTTC. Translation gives CASIGTPPYEQYF.

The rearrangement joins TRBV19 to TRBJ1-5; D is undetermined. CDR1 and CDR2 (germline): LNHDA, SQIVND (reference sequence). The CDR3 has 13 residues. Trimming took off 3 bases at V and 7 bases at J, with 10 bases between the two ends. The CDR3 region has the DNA TGTGCCAGTAGTATTGTGCCCGAGCAGCCCCAGCATTTT. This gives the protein CASSIVPEQPQHF.

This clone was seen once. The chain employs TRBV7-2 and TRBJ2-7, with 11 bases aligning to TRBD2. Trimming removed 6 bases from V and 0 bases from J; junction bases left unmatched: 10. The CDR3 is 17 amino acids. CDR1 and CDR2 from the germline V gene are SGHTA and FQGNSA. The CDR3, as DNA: TGTGCCAGCAGTTCAGGGACTAGCGGCCCGCACTCCTACGAGCAGTACTTC. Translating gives CASSSGTSGPHSYEQYF.

The CDR3 DNA sequence: TGTGCCAGCAGCCCCAGCGGGGGCGCCTATGGCTACACCTTC. Its translation is CASSPSGGAYGYTF. V usage is TRBV11-2 and J usage is TRBJ1-2; perhaps TRBD1 as D (6 bases). CDR3 length equals 14 residues. Germline V gives CDR1 SGHAT, CDR2 FQNNGV. Trimming took off 5 bases at V and 4 bases at J, with 14 bases between the two ends. Complete variable domain (other parts from reference TRBV11-2 and TRBJ1-2): EAGVAQSPRYKIIEKRQSVAFWCNPISGHATLYWYQQILGQGPKLLIQFQNNGVVDDSQLPKDRFSAERLKGVDSTLKIQPAKLEDSAVYLCASSPSGGAYGYTFGSGTRLTVV.

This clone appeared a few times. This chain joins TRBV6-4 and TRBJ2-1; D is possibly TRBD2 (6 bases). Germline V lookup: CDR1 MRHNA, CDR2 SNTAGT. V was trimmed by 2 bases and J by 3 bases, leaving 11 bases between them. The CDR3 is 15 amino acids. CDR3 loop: CASSDNPSDYNEQFF. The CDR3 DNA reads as TGTGCCAGCAGTGACAATCCTAGCGACTACAATGAGCAGTTCTTC.

CDR3 sequence: CASRLQENTEAFF. CDR3 DNA sequence: TGTGCCAGCAGGTTACAGGAGAACACTGAAGCTTTCTTT. The chain is built from TRBV7-6 and TRBJ1-1, with D possibly matching TRBD1 (5 bases). The CDR3 runs to 13 residues. Trimming pared 6 bases from V and 1 base from J, leaving 9 bases between. Germline CDR1 SGHVS, CDR2 FNYEAQ.

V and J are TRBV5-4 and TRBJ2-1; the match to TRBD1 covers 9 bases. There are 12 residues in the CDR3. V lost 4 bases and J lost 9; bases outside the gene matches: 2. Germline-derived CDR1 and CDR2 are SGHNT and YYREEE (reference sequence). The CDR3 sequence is CASSPDRGEQFF. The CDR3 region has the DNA TGTGCCAGCAGCCCGGACAGGGGTGAGCAGTTCTTC.

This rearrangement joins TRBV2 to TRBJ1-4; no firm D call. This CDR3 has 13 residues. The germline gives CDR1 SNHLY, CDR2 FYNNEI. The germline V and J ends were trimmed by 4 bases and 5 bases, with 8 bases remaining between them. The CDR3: CASSATENEKLFF. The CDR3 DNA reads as TGTGCCAGCAGTGCAACAGAGAATGAAAAACTGTTTTTT. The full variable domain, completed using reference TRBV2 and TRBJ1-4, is EPEVTQTPSHQVTQMGQEVILRCVPISNHLYFYWYRQILGQKVEFLVSFYNNEISEKSEIFDDQFSVERPDGSNFTLKIRSTKLEDSAMYFCASSATENEKLFFGSGTQLSVL.

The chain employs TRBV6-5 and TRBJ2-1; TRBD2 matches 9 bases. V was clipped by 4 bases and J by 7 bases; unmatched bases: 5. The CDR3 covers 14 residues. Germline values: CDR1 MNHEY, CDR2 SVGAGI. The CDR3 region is CASSLGLATNEQFF. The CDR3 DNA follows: TGTGCCAGCAGTTTGGGACTAGCCACGAATGAGCAGTTCTTC.

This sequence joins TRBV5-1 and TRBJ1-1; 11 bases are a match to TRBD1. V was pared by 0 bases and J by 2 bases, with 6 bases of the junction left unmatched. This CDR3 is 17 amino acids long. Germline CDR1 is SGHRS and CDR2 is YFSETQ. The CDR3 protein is CASSLDGQGAINTEAFF. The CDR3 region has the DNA TGCGCCAGCAGCTTGGATGGACAGGGGGCGATAAACACTGAAGCTTTCTTT.

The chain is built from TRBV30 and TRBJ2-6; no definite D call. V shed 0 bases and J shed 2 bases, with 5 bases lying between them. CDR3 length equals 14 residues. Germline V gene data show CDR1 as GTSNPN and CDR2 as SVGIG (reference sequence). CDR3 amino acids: CAWSVHAGANVLTF. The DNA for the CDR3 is TGTGCCTGGAGTGTACATGCTGGGGCCAACGTCCTGACTTTC.

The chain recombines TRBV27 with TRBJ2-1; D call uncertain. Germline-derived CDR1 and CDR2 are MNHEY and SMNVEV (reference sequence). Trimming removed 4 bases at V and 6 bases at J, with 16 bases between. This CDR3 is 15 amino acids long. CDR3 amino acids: CASSYYRVAANEQFF. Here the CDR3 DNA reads TGTGCCAGCAGTTACTACCGGGTGGCGGCCAATGAGCAGTTCTTC.

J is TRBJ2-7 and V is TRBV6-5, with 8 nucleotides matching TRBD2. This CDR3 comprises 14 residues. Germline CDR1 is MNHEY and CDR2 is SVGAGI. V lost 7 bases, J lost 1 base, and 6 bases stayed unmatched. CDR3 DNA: TGTGCCAGCAAAATCGGGGGGGCTTCCTACGAGCAGTACTTC. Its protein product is CASKIGGASYEQYF.